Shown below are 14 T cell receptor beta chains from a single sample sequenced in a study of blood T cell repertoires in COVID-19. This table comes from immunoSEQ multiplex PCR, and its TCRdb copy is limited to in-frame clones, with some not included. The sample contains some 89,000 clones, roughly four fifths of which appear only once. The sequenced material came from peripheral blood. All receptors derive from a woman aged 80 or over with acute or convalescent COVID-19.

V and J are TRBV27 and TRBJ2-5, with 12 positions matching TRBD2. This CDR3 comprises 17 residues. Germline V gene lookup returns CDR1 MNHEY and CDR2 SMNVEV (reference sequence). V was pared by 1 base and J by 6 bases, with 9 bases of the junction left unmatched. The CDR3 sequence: CASSLYPLAGGYQTQYF. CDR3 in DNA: TGTGCCAGCAGTTTATACCCCCTAGCGGGAGGGTACCAGACCCAGTACTTC.

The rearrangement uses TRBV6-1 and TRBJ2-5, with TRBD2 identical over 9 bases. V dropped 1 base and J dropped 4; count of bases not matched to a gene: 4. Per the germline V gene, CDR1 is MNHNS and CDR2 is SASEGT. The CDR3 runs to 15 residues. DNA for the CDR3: TGTGCCAGCAGTGAAGGGCTAGCGGGGCTAGAGACCCAGTACTTC. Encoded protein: CASSEGLAGLETQYF.

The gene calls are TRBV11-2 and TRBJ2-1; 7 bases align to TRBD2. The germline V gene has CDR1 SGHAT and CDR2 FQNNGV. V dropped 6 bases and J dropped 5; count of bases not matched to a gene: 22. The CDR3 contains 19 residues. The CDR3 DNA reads TGTGCCAGCAGTTCGACAGCGGCCGTTATGTCTAGCGGAAACAATGAGCAGTTCTTC. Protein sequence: CASSSTAAVMSSGNNEQFF.

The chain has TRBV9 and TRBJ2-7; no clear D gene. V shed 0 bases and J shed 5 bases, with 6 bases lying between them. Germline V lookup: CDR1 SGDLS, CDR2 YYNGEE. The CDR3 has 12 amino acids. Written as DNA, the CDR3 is TGTGCCAGCAGCGTAGAAGGAGACGAGCAGTACTTC. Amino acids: CASSVEGDEQYF. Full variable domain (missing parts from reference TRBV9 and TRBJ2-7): DSGVTQTPKHLITATGQRVTLRCSPRSGDLSVYWYQQSLDQGLQFLIQYYNGEERAKGNILERFSAQQFPDLHSELNLSSLELGDSALYFCASSVEGDEQYFGPGTRLTVT.

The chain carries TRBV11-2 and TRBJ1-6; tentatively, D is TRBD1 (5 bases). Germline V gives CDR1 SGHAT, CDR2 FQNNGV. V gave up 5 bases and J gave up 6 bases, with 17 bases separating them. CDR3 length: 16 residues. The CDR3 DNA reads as TGTGCCAGCAGCATCAGGGCAACAGCTGGTAATTCACCCCTCCACTTT. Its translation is CASSIRATAGNSPLHF.

The CDR3 region is CASSQAGGPNEQFF. DNA of the CDR3: TGTGCCAGTAGTCAGGCGGGAGGGCCCAATGAGCAGTTCTTC. This chain joins TRBV19 and TRBJ2-1; 9 bases are shared with TRBD2. Germline CDR1 reads LNHDA; CDR2 reads SQIVND (reference sequence). V shed 5 bases, J shed 6 bases, and the junction held 5 bases outside the gene matches. The CDR3 totals 14 residues.

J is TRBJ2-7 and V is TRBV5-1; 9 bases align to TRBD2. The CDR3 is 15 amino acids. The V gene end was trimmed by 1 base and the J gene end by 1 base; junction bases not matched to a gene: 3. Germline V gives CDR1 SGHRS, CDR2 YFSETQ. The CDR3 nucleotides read TGCGCCAGCAGCTTGAGTAGCGGGGGATCCTACGAGCAGTACTTC. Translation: CASSLSSGGSYEQYF.

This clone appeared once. CDR3 loop: CATSPNYQDEQYF. Written as DNA, the CDR3 is TGTGCCACCAGCCCCAATTATCAGGACGAGCAGTACTTC. V is TRBV15 and J is TRBJ2-7; D is ambiguous. V was shortened by 5 bases and J by 5 bases, with 13 bases between the two germline ends. The CDR3 has 13 amino acids. Germline CDR1 and CDR2: LNHNV and YYDKDF (reference sequence).

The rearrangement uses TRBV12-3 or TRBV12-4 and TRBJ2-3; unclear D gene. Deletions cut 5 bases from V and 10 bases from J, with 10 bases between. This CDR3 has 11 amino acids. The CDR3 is CASSILFAQYF. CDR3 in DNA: TGTGCCAGCAGTATACTATTTGCGCAGTATTTT.

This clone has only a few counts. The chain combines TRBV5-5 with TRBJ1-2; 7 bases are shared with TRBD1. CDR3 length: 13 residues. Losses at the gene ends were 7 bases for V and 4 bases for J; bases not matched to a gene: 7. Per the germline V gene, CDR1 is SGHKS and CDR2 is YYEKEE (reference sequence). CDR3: CASGTGEGYGYTF. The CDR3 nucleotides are TGTGCCAGCGGCACAGGGGAAGGCTATGGCTACACCTTC.

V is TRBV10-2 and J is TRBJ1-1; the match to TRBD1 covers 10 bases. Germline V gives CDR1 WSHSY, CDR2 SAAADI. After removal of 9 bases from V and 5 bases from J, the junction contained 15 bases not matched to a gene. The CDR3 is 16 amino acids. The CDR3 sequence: CASQREGQGIMTEAFF. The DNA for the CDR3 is TGCGCCAGTCAAAGGGAGGGACAGGGGATAATGACTGAAGCTTTCTTT.

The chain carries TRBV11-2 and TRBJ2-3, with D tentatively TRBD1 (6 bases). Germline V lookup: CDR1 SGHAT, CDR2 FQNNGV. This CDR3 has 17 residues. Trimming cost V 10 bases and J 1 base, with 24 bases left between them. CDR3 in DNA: TGTGCCATCAATGGGGGCAAAAGCACAGGGCGCACAGATACGCAGTATTTT. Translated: CAINGGKSTGRTDTQYF.

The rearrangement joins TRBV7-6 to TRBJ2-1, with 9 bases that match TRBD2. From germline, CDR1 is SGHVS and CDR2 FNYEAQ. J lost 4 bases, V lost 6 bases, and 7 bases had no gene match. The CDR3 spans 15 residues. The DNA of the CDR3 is TGTGCCAGCAGTTATAGCGGGGGCGCTTACAATGAGCAGTTCTTC. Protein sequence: CASSYSGGAYNEQFF.

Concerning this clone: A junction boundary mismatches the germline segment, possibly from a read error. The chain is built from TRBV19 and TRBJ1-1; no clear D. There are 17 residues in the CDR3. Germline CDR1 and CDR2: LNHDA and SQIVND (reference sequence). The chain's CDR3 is CASSPSGSGGLNTEVFF. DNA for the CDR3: TGTGCCAGTAGTCCCTCGGGGAGTGGAGGCTTGAACACTGAAGTTTTCTTT.